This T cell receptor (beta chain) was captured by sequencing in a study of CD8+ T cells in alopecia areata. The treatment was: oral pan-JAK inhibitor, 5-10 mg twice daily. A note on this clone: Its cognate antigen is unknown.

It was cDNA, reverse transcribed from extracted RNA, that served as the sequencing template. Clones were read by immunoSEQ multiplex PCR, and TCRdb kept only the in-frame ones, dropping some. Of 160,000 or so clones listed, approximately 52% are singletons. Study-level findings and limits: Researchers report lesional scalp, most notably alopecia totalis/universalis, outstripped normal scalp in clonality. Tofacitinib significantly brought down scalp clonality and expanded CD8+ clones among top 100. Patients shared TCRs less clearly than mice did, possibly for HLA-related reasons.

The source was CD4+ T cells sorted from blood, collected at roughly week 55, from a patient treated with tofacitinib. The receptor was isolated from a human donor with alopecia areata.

CDR3 residues: CASSSWKGRNQPQHF. The CDR3 nucleotides are TGTGCCAGCAGCTCCTGGAAGGGTCGTAATCAGCCCCAGCATTTT. This chain connects TRBV7-9 to TRBJ1-5, with unresolved D. This CDR3 has 15 amino acids. Trimming left V 4 bases short and J 4 bases short, with 14 bases between. Germline V gene sequence: CDR1 SEHNR, CDR2 FQNEAQ (reference sequence).